This TCR beta chain was recorded in a study of T-cell reconstitution after alpha-beta-depleted transplantation in children. Study outcomes and limitations: The origin of high day-60 TCRbeta diversity in some patients lay in surviving recipient T cells and thymic progenitors. At the one-year point after transplant, T-cell counts and TCRbeta diversity were found to come mostly from T cells that had been newly produced. After transplant, at about two months, alpha-beta T cells were reportedly derived from several hundred expanded graft clones.

V dropped 6 bases and J dropped 3; count of bases not matched to a gene: 5. There are 13 residues in the CDR3. The germline CDR1 and CDR2 sequences are SGHAT and FQNNGV. This clonotype was detected only once. The target antigen is unknown. Researchers prepared the TCRbeta library using unique molecular identifiers, the study reports. TCRdb reprocessed the PCR reads via MiXCR and lists one record per CDR3 protein. The sample holds about 440,000 distinct CDR3 sequences, roughly 44% seen once. This sequence originates from a girl aged 2-10 years with aplastic anemia, due to receive a stem cell transplant. This material consisted of PBMCs, taken before TCRalphabeta/CD19-depleted stem cell transplant. The chain has TRBV11-2 and TRBJ2-7, with 7 bases identical to TRBD2. The CDR3: CASRPGGLYEQYF. The CDR3 region has the DNA TGTGCCAGCAGGCCGGGGGGACTCTACGAGCAGTACTTC.